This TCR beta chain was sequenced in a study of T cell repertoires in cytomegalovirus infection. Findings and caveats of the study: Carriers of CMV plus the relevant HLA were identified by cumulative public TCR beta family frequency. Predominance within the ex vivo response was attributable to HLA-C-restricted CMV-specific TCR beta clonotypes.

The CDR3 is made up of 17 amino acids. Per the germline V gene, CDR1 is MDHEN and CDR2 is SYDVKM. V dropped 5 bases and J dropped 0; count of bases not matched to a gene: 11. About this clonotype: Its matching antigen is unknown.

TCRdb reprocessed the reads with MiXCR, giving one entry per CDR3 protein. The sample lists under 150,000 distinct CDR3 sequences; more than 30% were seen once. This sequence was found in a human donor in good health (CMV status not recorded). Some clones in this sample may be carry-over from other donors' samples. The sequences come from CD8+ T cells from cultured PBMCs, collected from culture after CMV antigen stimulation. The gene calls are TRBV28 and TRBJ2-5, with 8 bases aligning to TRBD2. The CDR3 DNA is TGTGCCAGCAGTCCCGGGACTAGGAAGGGGGACCAAGAGACCCAGTACTTC. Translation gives CASSPGTRKGDQETQYF.